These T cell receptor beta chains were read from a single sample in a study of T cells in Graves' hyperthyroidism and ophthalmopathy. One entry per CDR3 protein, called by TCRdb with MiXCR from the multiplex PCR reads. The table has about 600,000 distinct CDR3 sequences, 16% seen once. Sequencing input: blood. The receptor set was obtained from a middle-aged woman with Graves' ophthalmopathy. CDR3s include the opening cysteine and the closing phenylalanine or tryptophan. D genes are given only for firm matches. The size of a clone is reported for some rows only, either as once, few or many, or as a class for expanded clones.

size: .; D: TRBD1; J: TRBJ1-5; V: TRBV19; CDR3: CASSYRGRSDSNQPQHF; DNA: TGTGCCAGTTCCTACAGGGGGCGTTCCGATAGCAATCAGCCCCAGCATTTT
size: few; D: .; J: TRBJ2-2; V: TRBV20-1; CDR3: CSAGDHFTGELFF; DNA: TGCAGTGCAGGGGACCACTTCACCGGGGAGCTGTTTTTT
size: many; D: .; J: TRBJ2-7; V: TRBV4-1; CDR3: CASSQANGGPYEQYF; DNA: TGCGCCAGCAGCCAAGCGAATGGGGGTCCCTACGAGCAGTACTTC
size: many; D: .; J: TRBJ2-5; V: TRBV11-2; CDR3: CASSLDYGSETQYF; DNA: TGTGCCAGCAGCTTAGACTACGGCTCGGAGACCCAGTACTTC
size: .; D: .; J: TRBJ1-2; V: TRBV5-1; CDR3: CASSLVTGSYGYTF; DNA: TGCGCCAGCAGCTTGGTTACAGGGAGCTATGGCTACACCTTC
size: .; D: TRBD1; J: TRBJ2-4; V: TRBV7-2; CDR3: CASSSTPGTGRAKNIQYF; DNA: TGTGCCAGCAGTTCTACTCCGGGGACAGGGAGGGCCAAAAACATTCAGTACTTC
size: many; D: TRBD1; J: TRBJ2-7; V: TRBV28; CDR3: CASRSRQGEGHEQYF; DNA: TGTGCCAGCAGATCCCGACAGGGGGAGGGTCACGAGCAGTACTTC
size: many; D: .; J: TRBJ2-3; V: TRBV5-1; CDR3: CASSWNAGRTLADTQYF; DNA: TGCGCCAGCAGCTGGAACGCGGGGCGCACTCTTGCAGATACGCAGTATTTT
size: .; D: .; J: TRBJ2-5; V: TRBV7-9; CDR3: CASSLRELRETQYF; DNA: TGTGCCAGCAGCTTAAGGGAGTTAAGAGAGACCCAGTACTTC
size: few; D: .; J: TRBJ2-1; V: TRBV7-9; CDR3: CASSRTGNPNEQFF; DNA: TGTGCCAGCAGCCGCACAGGAAATCCGAATGAGCAGTTCTTC
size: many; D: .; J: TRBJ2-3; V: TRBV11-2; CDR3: CASSLRGSYTDTQYF; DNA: TGTGCCAGCAGCTTACGGGGATCCTACACAGATACGCAGTATTTT
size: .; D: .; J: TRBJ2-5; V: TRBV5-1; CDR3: CASSSKSGVSFGETQYF; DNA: TGCGCCAGCAGCTCGAAATCGGGAGTGAGTTTCGGGGAGACCCAGTACTTC
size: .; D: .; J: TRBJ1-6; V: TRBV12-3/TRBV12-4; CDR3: CASSGHYNSPLHF; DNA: TGTGCCAGCAGCGGACACTATAATTCACCCCTCCACTTT
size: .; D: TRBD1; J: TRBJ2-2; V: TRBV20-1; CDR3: CSARVYHQGDTGELFF; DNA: TGCAGTGCTAGAGTTTATCACCAGGGGGACACCGGGGAGCTGTTTTTT
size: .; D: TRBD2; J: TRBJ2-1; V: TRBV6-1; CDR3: CASSSTSPYNEQFF; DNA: TGTGCCAGCAGTTCGACTAGCCCCTACAATGAGCAGTTCTTC
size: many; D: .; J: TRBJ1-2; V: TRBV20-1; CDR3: CSATDRSANYGYTF; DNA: TGCAGTGCTACCGACAGATCAGCTAACTATGGCTACACCTTC
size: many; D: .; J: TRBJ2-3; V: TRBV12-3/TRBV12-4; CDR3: CASSLMQTTDTQYF; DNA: TGTGCCAGCAGTTTAATGCAGACCACAGATACGCAGTATTTT
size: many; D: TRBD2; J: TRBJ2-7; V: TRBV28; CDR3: CASSLRDYISYEQYF; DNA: TGTGCCAGCAGCCTCCGGGACTATATATCCTACGAGCAGTACTTC
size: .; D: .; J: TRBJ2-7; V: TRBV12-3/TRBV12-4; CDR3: CASTRGAGLDEQYF; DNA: TGTGCCAGCACCCGAGGGGCAGGGTTGGACGAGCAGTACTTC
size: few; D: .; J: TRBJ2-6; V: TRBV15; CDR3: CATSRRAGANVLTF; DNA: TGTGCCACCAGCAGGAGGGCTGGGGCCAACGTCCTGACTTTC
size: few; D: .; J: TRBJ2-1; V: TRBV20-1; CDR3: CSARDNSISYNEQFF; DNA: TGCAGTGCTAGAGATAACTCCATCTCCTACAATGAGCAGTTCTTC
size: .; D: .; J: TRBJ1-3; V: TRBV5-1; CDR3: CASSLRPINSGNTIYF; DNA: TGCGCCAGCAGCTTGAGGCCGATCAACTCTGGAAACACCATATATTTT
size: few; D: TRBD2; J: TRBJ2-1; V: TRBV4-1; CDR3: CASRSSGNEQFF; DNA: TGCGCCAGCAGATCTAGCGGTAATGAGCAGTTCTTC
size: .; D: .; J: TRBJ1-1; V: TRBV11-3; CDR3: CASSLGGDTTEAFF; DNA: TGTGCCAGCAGCTTAGGGGGAGATACCACTGAAGCTTTCTTT
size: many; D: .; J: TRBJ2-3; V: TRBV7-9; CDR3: CASSPRGGADTQYF; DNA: TGTGCCAGCAGCCCGAGGGGGGGGGCAGATACGCAGTATTTT
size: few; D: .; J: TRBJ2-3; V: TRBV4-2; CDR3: CASSQDLFRGAYTDTQYF; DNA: TGTGCCAGCAGCCAAGATTTGTTTCGGGGGGCCTACACAGATACGCAGTATTTT
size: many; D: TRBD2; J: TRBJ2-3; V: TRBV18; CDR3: CASSPTSGGSTDTQYF; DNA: TGTGCCAGCTCACCAACTAGCGGGGGGTCCACAGATACGCAGTATTTT
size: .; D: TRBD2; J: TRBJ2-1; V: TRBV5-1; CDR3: CASSLLGSGNNEQFF; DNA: TGCGCCAGCAGCTTGTTGGGTAGCGGGAACAATGAGCAGTTCTTC
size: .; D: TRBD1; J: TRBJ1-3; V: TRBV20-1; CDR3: CSARTGGGNTIYF; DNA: TGCAGTGCTAGGACAGGGGGCGGAAACACCATATATTTT